The source of this T cell receptor beta chain is a study of blood T cell repertoires in COVID-19. Study background: T cells, B-cell-depleted T cells, or PBMCs provided the cDNA or gDNA that served as material.

As originally analysed: Cell counts per sample came from amplifying reference gene primers. Libraries were prepared by immunoSEQ multiplex PCR; TCRdb keeps only in-frame clonotypes and omits some of them. The DNA was the basis for D and trimming; V, J and clone size are from that table. Among 150,000 to 200,000 clones, 70% to 90% were seen once, and the ten largest hold 20% to 25%. Trimming shortened V by 1 base and J by 4 bases, and 10 bases separated the two germline ends. The CDR3 consists of 14 residues. CDR1 and CDR2 (germline): MGHDK, SYGVNS. This chain uses TRBV25-1 with TRBJ1-2; D possibly corresponds to TRBD1 (5 bases). The TCR originated in a man aged 60 to 75 with active or convalescent COVID-19. The sequencing input was peripheral blood. Written as DNA, the CDR3 is TGTGCCAGCAGTGAATCCGGGAGGGGCTATGGCTACACCTTC. Translated, it gives CASSESGRGYGYTF.